The 32 T cell receptor beta chains presented below share a single source sample, sequenced in a study of early T cells in non-severe SARS-CoV-2 infection. Using its own MiXCR run on the 5' RACE reads, TCRdb lists one record per CDR3 protein. The sample has around 50,000 distinct CDR3 sequences; roughly 6.2% are singletons. The source material was whole blood. All receptors derive from an adult who was a healthcare worker with PCR-confirmed SARS-CoV-2 infection or an uninfected control (not recorded which).

The table lists this clonotype with many counts. The chain joins TRBV6-5 to TRBJ1-2; no reliable D call. V was shortened by 0 bases and J by 7 bases, with 12 bases between the two germline ends. The CDR3 spans 14 residues. The germline CDR1 and CDR2 sequences are MNHEY and SVGAGI. CDR3 bases: TGTGCCAGCAGTTACTCGATTTCCATTTTTGGCTACACCTTC. This encodes CASSYSISIFGYTF.

In this sample, this clonotype turned up a few times. Just one base apart from a much larger clone, this may be a read error. The chain is built from TRBV11-2 and TRBJ2-7; 8 nucleotides match TRBD1. The junction had 3 bases not matched to a gene; V was cut back by 5 bases and J by 3 bases. The CDR3 extends over 13 amino acids. Germline assignment: CDR1 SGHAT and CDR2 FQNNGV. The CDR3 bases are TGTGCCAGCAGCCGGACAGGGAACTACGAGCAGTACTTC. It is translated as CASSRTGNYEQYF. The full variable domain, completed using reference TRBV11-2 and TRBJ2-7, is EAGVAQSPRYKIIEKRQSVAFWCNPISGHATLYWYQQILGQGPKLLIQFQNNGVVDDSQLPKDRFSAERLKGVDSTLKIQPAKLEDSAVYLCASSRTGNYEQYFGPGTRLTVT.

This clonotype was seen ten or more times. V usage is TRBV18 and J usage is TRBJ1-5; 7 positions agree with TRBD1. The CDR3 is 16 residues long. Germline CDR1 reads KGHSH; CDR2 reads LQKENI. J was trimmed by 7 bases and V by 3 bases; bases with no gene match: 12. In DNA form, the CDR3 reads TGTGCCAGCTCACCCTCGGACAGGAGGGCGGAACAGCCCCAGCATTTT. Translating gives CASSPSDRRAEQPQHF. The variable domain in full, completed from reference TRBV18 and TRBJ1-5, reads NAGVMQNPRHLVRRRGQEARLRCSPMKGHSHVYWYRQLPEEGLKFMVYLQKENIIDESGMPKERFSAEFPKEGPSILRIQQVVRGDSAAYFCASSPSDRRAEQPQHFGDGTRLSIL.

A word on this clonotype: The junction departs from the called germline gene at one end, perhaps through a read error. V gene TRBV7-7 combines with J gene TRBJ2-2; no definite D call. The CDR3 sequence is 13 residues long. Germline V CDR1 and CDR2: SSHAT, FNYEAQ (reference sequence). This CDR3 is CASSSANTGELFF. The CDR3 coding sequence is TGTGCTAGCAGCTCCGCGAACACCGGGGAGCTGTTTTTT.

This clonotype has at least ten counts. The V gene is TRBV7-9, the J gene TRBJ2-6; D assignment may be TRBD1 or TRBD2 (5 bases each). Trimming pared 4 bases from V and 2 bases from J, leaving 12 bases between. The CDR3 consists of 16 residues. Per germline, CDR1 SEHNR and CDR2 FQNEAQ (reference sequence). The CDR3 DNA reads TGTGCCAGCAGCTCCCGAGGGGTCGCTGGGGCCAACGTCCTGACTTTC. It codes for CASSSRGVAGANVLTF.

At least ten counts were recorded for this clonotype. The V and J genes are TRBV9 and TRBJ2-1; TRBD1 aligns across 10 bases. Germline CDR1 and CDR2: SGDLS and YYNGEE. Trimming took 3 bases from V and 6 from J; bases not matched to a gene: 6. This CDR3 region has 15 residues. CDR3 loop: CASSAGTGAPNEQFF. The CDR3 DNA reads TGTGCCAGCAGCGCCGGGACAGGGGCCCCCAATGAGCAGTTCTTC.

The chain joins TRBV30 to TRBJ1-6; no reliable D call. Germline V CDR1 and CDR2: GTSNPN, SVGIG (reference sequence). V was clipped by 2 bases and J by 7 bases, with 12 bases between them. The length of the CDR3 is 14 residues. The CDR3 bases are TGTGCCTGGAGTCGTGGAGGGCTGAATTCACCCCTCCACTTT. Residues: CAWSRGGLNSPLHF. Based on the CDR3 plus reference TRBV30 and TRBJ1-6, the full variable domain is SQTIHQWPATLVQPVGSPLSLECTVEGTSNPNLYWYRQAAGRGLQLLFYSVGIGQISSEVPQNLSASRPQDRQFILSSKKLLLSDSGFYLCAWSRGGLNSPLHFGNGTRLTVT.

In its sample, this clonotype was seen many times. The chain recombines TRBV5-5 with TRBJ1-1; D not certain. V was cut by 1 base and J by 0 bases, with 10 bases left in between. Per germline, CDR1 SGHKS and CDR2 YYEKEE (reference sequence). The CDR3 runs 15 residues. CDR3 nucleotides: TGTGCCAGCAGCTTGTTAGCATGGGTGAACACTGAAGCTTTCTTT. Its translation is CASSLLAWVNTEAFF.

This clonotype was counted ten times or more. The V and J genes are TRBV6-5 and TRBJ2-1, with TRBD1 identical over 9 bases. The CDR3 loop spans 14 amino acids. Per the germline V gene, CDR1 is MNHEY and CDR2 is SVGAGI. The J segment lost 4 bases and the V segment lost 5 bases, leaving 3 bases of the junction unmatched. The CDR3 here is CASSTGQGYNEQFF. CDR3 bases: TGTGCCAGCAGTACCGGACAGGGGTACAATGAGCAGTTCTTC.

For this clonotype: This may be a read error: a much more frequent sequence differs by one nucleotide. CDR3 nucleotides: TGTGCCACCAACACCGGACAGTTCTACGAGCAGTACTTC. It yields the protein CATNTGQFYEQYF. V gene TRBV15 combines with J gene TRBJ2-7, with D possibly being TRBD1 (6 bases). Deletions cut 7 bases from V and 3 bases from J, with 13 bases between. The CDR3 is made up of 13 amino acids. Germline V gene data show CDR1 as LNHNV and CDR2 as YYDKDF (reference sequence).

This clonotype was picked up many times. The V call is TRBV20-1, the J call TRBJ2-3; D is unresolved. There are 13 residues in the CDR3. Germline lookup yields CDR1 DFQATT and CDR2 SNEGSKA (reference sequence). The germline V and J ends were trimmed by 0 bases and 3 bases, with 7 bases remaining between them. DNA for the CDR3: TGCAGTGCTAGAGAACCCCTAACAGATACGCAGTATTTT. Protein product: CSAREPLTDTQYF.

This clonotype appeared many times. The CDR3 coding sequence is TGTGCCAGCAGCTGGACCCCATACTCTGGGGCCAACGTCCTGACTTTC. Its protein is CASSWTPYSGANVLTF. This chain uses TRBV7-9 with TRBJ2-6; D ambiguous. V was pared by 4 bases and J by 0 bases, with 10 bases between. The length of the CDR3 is 16 residues. From germline, CDR1 is SEHNR and CDR2 FQNEAQ (reference sequence).

This clonotype was seen at least ten times. The chain combines TRBV27 with TRBJ1-1; D possibly corresponds to TRBD1 (6 bases). Looked up from germline, CDR1 is MNHEY and CDR2 is SMNVEV (reference sequence). The CDR3 runs 14 residues. Trimming stripped 3 bases from V and 2 bases from J, with 10 bases between. CDR3 loop: CASSFHRDNTEAFF. The CDR3 nucleotides read TGTGCCAGCAGTTTTCACAGGGACAACACTGAAGCTTTCTTT.

This chain connects TRBV7-9 to TRBJ1-1; perhaps TRBD1 as D (6 bases). CDR1 and CDR2 (germline): SEHNR, FQNEAQ (reference sequence). CDR3 length: 12 residues. The V end lost 2 bases, the J end lost 11 bases, and 12 bases lay between the germline ends. This chain's CDR3 is CASSLSGALAFF. In nucleotides, the CDR3 is TGTGCCAGCAGCTTATCAGGGGCGCTTGCTTTCTTT. Complete variable domain (other parts from reference TRBV7-9 and TRBJ1-1): DTGVSQNPRHKITKRGQNVTFRCDPISEHNRLYWYRQTLGQGPEFLTYFQNEAQLEKSRLLSDRFSAERPKGSFSTLEIQRTEQGDSAMYLCASSLSGALAFFGQGTRLTVV.

V is TRBV5-8 and J is TRBJ2-2; D possibly corresponds to TRBD1 (6 bases). V dropped 3 bases and J dropped 0 bases, with 9 bases sitting between them. The V gene's germline CDR1 is SGHTS and CDR2 YDEGEE. This CDR3 is 15 amino acids long. CDR3 in amino acids: CASSSGDTNTGELFF. The CDR3 region has the DNA TGTGCCAGCAGCTCAGGGGACACGAACACCGGGGAGCTGTTTTTT.

This clonotype has more than one count but fewer than ten. This chain uses TRBV12-3 or TRBV12-4 with TRBJ1-5; no reliable D call. The ends were cut back, 5 bases at V and 3 bases at J, with 5 bases in the middle. The CDR3 length is 12 residues. CDR3 in DNA: TGTGCCAGCAGTAAGAACAATCAGCCCCAGCATTTT. This gives the protein CASSKNNQPQHF.

In this sample, this clonotype turned up many times. The chain is built from TRBV10-3 and TRBJ2-3; D is possibly TRBD2 (5 bases). CDR3 length: 16 amino acids. Deletions cut 4 bases from V and 0 bases from J, with 14 bases between. The germline V gene encodes CDR1 ENHRY and CDR2 SYGVKD. In DNA form, the CDR3 reads TGTGCCATCAGTGTAATCCAGCGGCCCAGCACAGATACGCAGTATTTT. This translates into CAISVIQRPSTDTQYF.

The chain links TRBV5-1 to TRBJ1-3; D not certain. Germline CDR1 reads SGHRS; CDR2 reads YFSETQ. The CDR3 sequence is 14 residues long. Trimming removed 5 bases from V and 0 bases from J, with 9 bases in between. In nucleotides, the CDR3 is TGCGCCAGCAGTGAAGGGAGCTCTGGAAACACCATATATTTT. This translates into CASSEGSSGNTIYF.

This clonotype was observed a few times. V is TRBV10-3 and J is TRBJ2-3, with 15 bases lining up with TRBD2. Trimming removed 4 bases from V and 6 bases from J; junction bases left unmatched: 5. Germline CDR1 and CDR2: ENHRY and SYGVKD. This CDR3 region has 16 residues. The CDR3 here is CAISGTSGGARDTQYF. CDR3 bases: TGTGCCATCAGTGGGACTAGCGGGGGGGCCAGGGATACGCAGTATTTT.

This clonotype has just a few counts. The V and J genes are TRBV18 and TRBJ2-7; 12 bases match TRBD1. CDR1 KGHSH and CDR2 LQKENI come from the germline V gene. With V trimmed by 0 bases and J by 5 bases, 5 bases remained unmatched. The CDR3 contains 16 residues. For the CDR3, the DNA is TGTGCCAGCTCACCACCTTGGGGACAGGGGGCGCACGAGCAGTACTTC. This encodes CASSPPWGQGAHEQYF.

This clonotype has a handful of counts. J is TRBJ1-6 and V is TRBV6-6, with a tentative D call TRBD1 (6 bases). The CDR3 totals 15 residues. The V end lost 2 bases, the J end lost 9 bases, and 14 bases lay between the germline ends. Germline CDR1 reads MNHNY; CDR2 reads SVGAGI (reference sequence). The CDR3: CASSYTSGEGSPLHF. CDR3 DNA sequence: TGTGCCAGCAGTTACACGTCAGGGGAGGGTTCACCCCTCCACTTT.

In its sample, this clonotype was seen many times. This chain links TRBV11-2 with TRBJ2-1, with TRBD1 identical over 9 bases. The V gene end was trimmed by 2 bases and the J gene end by 7 bases; junction bases not matched to a gene: 3. Germline CDR1 reads SGHAT; CDR2 reads FQNNGV. This CDR3 spans 14 amino acids. The CDR3 loop reads CASSLTGGENEQFF. Written as DNA, the CDR3 is TGTGCCAGCAGCTTAACAGGGGGCGAGAATGAGCAGTTCTTC. Based on the CDR3 plus reference TRBV11-2 and TRBJ2-1, the full variable domain is EAGVAQSPRYKIIEKRQSVAFWCNPISGHATLYWYQQILGQGPKLLIQFQNNGVVDDSQLPKDRFSAERLKGVDSTLKIQPAKLEDSAVYLCASSLTGGENEQFFGPGTRLTVL.

This clonotype was observed many times. V gene TRBV29-1 combines with J gene TRBJ1-4; D is undetermined. Germline loops: CDR1 SQVTM, CDR2 ANQGSEA. Between the trimmed V and J ends, which lost 7 bases and 9 bases, there was a span of 12 bases. This CDR3 spans 11 amino acids. CDR3 in DNA: TGCAGCGGTAACGTGGGCCAAAAACTGTTTTTT. Protein sequence: CSGNVGQKLFF.

This clonotype was counted at least ten times. The chain links TRBV10-3 to TRBJ1-5; D perhaps matches TRBD1 (6 bases). With 11 bases removed from V and 3 bases from J, the gap between germline ends came to 17 bases. This CDR3 contains 14 residues. Looked up from germline, CDR1 is ENHRY and CDR2 is SYGVKD. Here the CDR3 reads CAADTGDNNQPQHF. The CDR3, as DNA: TGTGCCGCCGATACGGGGGACAACAATCAGCCCCAGCATTTT.

This clonotype was picked up many times. V and J are TRBV15 and TRBJ2-1; 8 bases match TRBD2. The V and J ends lost 1 base and 2 bases, in that order; junction bases with no gene match: 4. The CDR3 sequence is 16 residues long. Germline CDR1 and CDR2: LNHNV and YYDKDF (reference sequence). In nucleotides, the CDR3 is TGTGCCACCAGCAGAGCCAGCGGGGGCGCCTACAATGAGCAGTTCTTC. The encoded protein is CATSRASGGAYNEQFF.

This clonotype appeared many times. The chain employs TRBV5-1 and TRBJ2-2, with D perhaps assigned TRBD1 or TRBD2 (5 bases each). The V gene lost 4 bases and the J gene lost 6 bases, with 13 bases spanning the gap. CDR3 length equals 14 residues. In germline, CDR1 is SGHRS, CDR2 YFSETQ. CDR3 amino acids: CASSRDPAPGELFF. As DNA, the CDR3 is TGCGCCAGCAGCCGGGACCCCGCGCCCGGGGAGCTGTTTTTT.

This clonotype was recorded a few times. The rearrangement links TRBV2 to TRBJ2-1; D tentatively reads TRBD1 or TRBD2 (5 bases each). The ends were cut back, 10 bases at V and 2 bases at J, with 15 bases in the middle. This CDR3 region has 14 residues. The germline V gene encodes CDR1 SNHLY and CDR2 FYNNEI. CDR3 sequence (DNA): TGTGCCATCCCCCGGGACGTTCCCTACAATGAGCAGTTCTTC. It is translated as CAIPRDVPYNEQFF. Drawing the rest from reference TRBV2 and TRBJ2-1, the complete variable domain is EPEVTQTPSHQVTQMGQEVILRCVPISNHLYFYWYRQILGQKVEFLVSFYNNEISEKSEIFDDQFSVERPDGSNFTLKIRSTKLEDSAMYFCAIPRDVPYNEQFFGPGTRLTVL.

This clonotype appeared many times. The genes are TRBV4-3 and TRBJ1-2, with D possibly TRBD1 on 5 matching bases. There are 16 residues in the CDR3. V lost 1 base, J lost 7 bases, and 19 bases lay in between. In germline, CDR1 is LGHNA, CDR2 YSLEER. The CDR3 reads CASSQAPERDSGGYTF. In DNA, the CDR3 is TGCGCCAGCAGCCAAGCCCCGGAGCGGGACTCCGGTGGCTACACCTTC.

The sample holds many counts of this clonotype. V gene TRBV7-3 combines with J gene TRBJ1-6, with 8 nucleotides matching TRBD1. CDR3 length: 15 residues. With V trimmed by 2 bases and J by 9 bases, 6 bases remained unmatched. Per the germline V gene, CDR1 is SGHTA and CDR2 is FQGTGA. As DNA, the CDR3 is TGTGCCAGCAGCTTAGGGCAGGGGGCTTCTTCACCCCTCCACTTT. Translation gives CASSLGQGASSPLHF. Full variable domain (remainder filled in from reference TRBV7-3 and TRBJ1-6): GAGVSQTPSNKVTEKGKYVELRCDPISGHTALYWYRQSLGQGPEFLIYFQGTGAADDSGLPNDRFFAVRPEGSVSTLKIQRTERGDSAVYLCASSLGQGASSPLHFGNGTRLTVT.

The table lists this clonotype with many counts. The DNA of the CDR3 is TGTGCCAGCAGCCAAGATCTCGGGGGTACTGAAGCTTTCTTT. Amino acids: CASSQDLGGTEAFF. The chain links TRBV14 to TRBJ1-1; a possible D gene is TRBD1 (5 bases). Trimming shortened V by 0 bases and J by 5 bases, and 10 bases separated the two germline ends. The CDR3 is 14 residues long. Germline V gene lookup returns CDR1 SGHDN and CDR2 FVKESK. Full variable domain (missing parts from reference TRBV14 and TRBJ1-1): EAGVTQFPSHSVIEKGQTVTLRCDPISGHDNLYWYRRVMGKEIKFLLHFVKESKQDESGMPNNRFLAERTGGTYSTLKVQPAELEDSGVYFCASSQDLGGTEAFFGQGTRLTVV.

This clonotype was seen at least ten times. This sequence joins TRBV11-2 and TRBJ2-3; D remains ambiguous. CDR3 length equals 13 residues. Per germline, CDR1 SGHAT and CDR2 FQNNGV. V was shortened by 4 bases and J by 2 bases, with 7 bases between the two germline ends. This chain's CDR3 is CASSSGYTDTQYF. CDR3 coding DNA: TGTGCCAGCAGCTCGGGCTACACAGATACGCAGTATTTT.

This clonotype was recorded at least ten times. The chain couples TRBV5-6 to TRBJ1-5; maybe TRBD1 (5 bases). V lost 4 bases and J lost 9, with 17 bases in between. Germline assignment: CDR1 SGHDT and CDR2 YYEEEE. The CDR3 runs to 14 residues. The CDR3 loop reads CASSLQGRDRPQHF. In nucleotides, the CDR3 is TGTGCCAGCAGCCTCCAGGGACGGGATCGGCCCCAGCATTTT.